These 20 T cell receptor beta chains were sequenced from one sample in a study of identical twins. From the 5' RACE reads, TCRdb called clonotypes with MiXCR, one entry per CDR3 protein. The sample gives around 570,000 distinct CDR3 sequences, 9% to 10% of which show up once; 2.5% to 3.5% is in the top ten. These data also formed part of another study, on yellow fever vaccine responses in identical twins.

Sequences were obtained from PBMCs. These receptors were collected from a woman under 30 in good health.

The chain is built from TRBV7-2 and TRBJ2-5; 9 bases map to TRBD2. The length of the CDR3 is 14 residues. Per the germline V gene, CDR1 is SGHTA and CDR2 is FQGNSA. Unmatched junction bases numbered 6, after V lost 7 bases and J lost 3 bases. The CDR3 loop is CASTPSGRKETQYF. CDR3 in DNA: TGTGCCAGCACCCCGAGCGGGAGGAAAGAGACCCAGTACTTC.

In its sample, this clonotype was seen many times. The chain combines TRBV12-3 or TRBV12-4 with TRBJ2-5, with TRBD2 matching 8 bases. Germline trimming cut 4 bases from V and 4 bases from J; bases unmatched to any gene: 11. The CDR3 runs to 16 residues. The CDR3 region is CASSSLAGRAAETQYF. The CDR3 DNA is TGTGCCAGCAGTTCCCTAGCGGGTAGGGCTGCAGAGACCCAGTACTTC.

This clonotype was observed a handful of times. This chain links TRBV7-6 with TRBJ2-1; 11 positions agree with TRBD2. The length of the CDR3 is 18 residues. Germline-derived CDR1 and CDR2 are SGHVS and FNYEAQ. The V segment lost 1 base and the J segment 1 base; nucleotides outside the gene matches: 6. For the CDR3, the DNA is TGTGCCAGCAGCTTAGTTAGCGGGAGGGCCCAATCCTACAATGAGCAGTTCTTC. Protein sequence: CASSLVSGRAQSYNEQFF.

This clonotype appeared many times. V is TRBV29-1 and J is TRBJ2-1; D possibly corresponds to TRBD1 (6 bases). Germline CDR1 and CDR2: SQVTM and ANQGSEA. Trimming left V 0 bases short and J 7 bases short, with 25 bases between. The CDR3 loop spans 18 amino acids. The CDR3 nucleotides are TGCAGCGTTGAAGATTGGGACAAGATCGGACGCGAGGAGAATGAGCAGTTCTTC. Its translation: CSVEDWDKIGREENEQFF.

The CDR3 here is CASSPSSPGTQPQHF. The CDR3 coding sequence is TGTGCCAGCTCACCAAGCTCTCCAGGGACTCAGCCCCAGCATTTT. The chain links TRBV18 to TRBJ1-5; possibly TRBD1 for D (5 bases). CDR3 length equals 15 residues. The V gene lost 2 bases and the J gene lost 6 bases, with 14 bases spanning the gap. CDR1 and CDR2 (germline): KGHSH, LQKENI.

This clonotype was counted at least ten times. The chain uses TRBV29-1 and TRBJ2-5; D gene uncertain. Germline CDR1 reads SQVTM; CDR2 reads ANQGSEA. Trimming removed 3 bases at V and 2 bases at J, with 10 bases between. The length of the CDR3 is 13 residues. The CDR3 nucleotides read TGCAGCGTTGACCAAGGAGCGCAAGAGACCCAGTACTTC. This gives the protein CSVDQGAQETQYF.

The CDR3 reads CASNNRGKSGEKLFF. CDR3 sequence (DNA): TGTGCCAGCAACAACAGGGGGAAGTCAGGAGAAAAACTGTTTTTT. The chain carries TRBV12-3 or TRBV12-4 and TRBJ1-4; 8 nucleotides line up with TRBD1. Losses at the gene ends were 7 bases for V and 8 bases for J; bases not matched to a gene: 12. CDR3 length: 15 amino acids.

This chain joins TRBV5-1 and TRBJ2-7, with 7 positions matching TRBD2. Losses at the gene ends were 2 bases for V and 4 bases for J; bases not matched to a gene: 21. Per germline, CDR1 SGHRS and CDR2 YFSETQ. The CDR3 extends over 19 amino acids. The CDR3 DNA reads TGCGCCAGCAGCTTCGCACCATCAGGAGGGACTACCAAGACGTACGAGCAGTACTTC. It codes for CASSFAPSGGTTKTYEQYF.

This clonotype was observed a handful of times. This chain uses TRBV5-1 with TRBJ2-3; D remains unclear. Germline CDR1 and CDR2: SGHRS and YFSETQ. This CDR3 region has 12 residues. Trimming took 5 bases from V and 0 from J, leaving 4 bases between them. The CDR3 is CASRLSTDTQYF. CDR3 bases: TGCGCCAGCAGGCTGAGCACAGATACGCAGTATTTT.

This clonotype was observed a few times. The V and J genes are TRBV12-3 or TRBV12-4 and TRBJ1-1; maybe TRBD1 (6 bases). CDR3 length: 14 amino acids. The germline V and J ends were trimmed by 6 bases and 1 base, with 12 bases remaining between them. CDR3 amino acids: CASRRQDPNTEAFF. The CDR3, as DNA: TGTGCCAGCAGGAGACAGGATCCGAACACTGAAGCTTTCTTT.

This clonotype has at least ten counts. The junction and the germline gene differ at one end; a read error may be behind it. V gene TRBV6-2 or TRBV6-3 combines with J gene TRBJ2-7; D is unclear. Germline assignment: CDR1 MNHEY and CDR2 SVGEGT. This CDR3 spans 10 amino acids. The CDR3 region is CASSNGRLDF. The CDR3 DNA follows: TGTGCCAGCAGTAACGGGCGCTTGGACTTC.

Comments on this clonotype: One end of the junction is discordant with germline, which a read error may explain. CDR3 bases: TGTGCCAGAAGTTTAGTGGTCCCCCCAACCCACGAGCAGTACTTC. This sequence encodes CARSLVVPPTHEQYF. The chain couples TRBV6-2 or TRBV6-3 to TRBJ2-7; D gene uncertain. The CDR3 is made up of 15 amino acids. The germline gives CDR1 MNHEY, CDR2 SVGEGT.

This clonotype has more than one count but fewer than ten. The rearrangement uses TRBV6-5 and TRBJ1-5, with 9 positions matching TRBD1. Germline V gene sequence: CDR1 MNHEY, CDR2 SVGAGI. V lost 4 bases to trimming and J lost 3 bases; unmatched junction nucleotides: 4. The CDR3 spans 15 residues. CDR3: CASSLRTGVNQPQHF. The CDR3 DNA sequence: TGTGCCAGCAGTTTGAGGACAGGGGTCAATCAGCCCCAGCATTTT.

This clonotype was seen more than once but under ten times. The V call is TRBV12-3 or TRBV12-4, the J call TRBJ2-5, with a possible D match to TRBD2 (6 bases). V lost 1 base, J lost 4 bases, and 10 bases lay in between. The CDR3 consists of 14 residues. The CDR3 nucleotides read TGTGCCAGCAGTTTAGGCGGGGCTGGAGAGACCCAGTACTTC. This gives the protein CASSLGGAGETQYF.

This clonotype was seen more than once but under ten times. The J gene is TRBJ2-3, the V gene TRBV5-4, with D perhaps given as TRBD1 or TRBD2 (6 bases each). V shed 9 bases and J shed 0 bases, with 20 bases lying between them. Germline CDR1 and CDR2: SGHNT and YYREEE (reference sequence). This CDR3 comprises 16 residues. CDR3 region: CAIRSIRGPSTDTQYF. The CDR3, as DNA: TGTGCCATCCGCTCAATCCGGGGGCCAAGCACAGATACGCAGTATTTT.

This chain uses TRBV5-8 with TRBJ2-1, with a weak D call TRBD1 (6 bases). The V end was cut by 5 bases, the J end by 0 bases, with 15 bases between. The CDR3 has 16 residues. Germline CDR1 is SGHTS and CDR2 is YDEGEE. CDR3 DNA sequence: TGTGCCAGCAGTTTTTACAGGGTTAGCTCCTACAATGAGCAGTTCTTC. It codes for CASSFYRVSSYNEQFF.

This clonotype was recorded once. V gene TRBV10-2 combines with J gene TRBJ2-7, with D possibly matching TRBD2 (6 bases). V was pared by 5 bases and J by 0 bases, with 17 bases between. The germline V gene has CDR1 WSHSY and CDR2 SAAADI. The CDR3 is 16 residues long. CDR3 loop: CASSTPEEGYSYEQYF. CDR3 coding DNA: TGCGCCAGCAGTACGCCCGAGGAGGGGTACTCCTACGAGCAGTACTTC.

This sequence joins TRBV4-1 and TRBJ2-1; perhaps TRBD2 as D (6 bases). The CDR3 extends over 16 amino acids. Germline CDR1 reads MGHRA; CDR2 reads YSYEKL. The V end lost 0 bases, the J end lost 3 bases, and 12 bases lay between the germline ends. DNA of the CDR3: TGCGCCAGCAGCCAAGAGCGAGCGGGCGTCTACAATGAGCAGTTCTTC. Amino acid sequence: CASSQERAGVYNEQFF.

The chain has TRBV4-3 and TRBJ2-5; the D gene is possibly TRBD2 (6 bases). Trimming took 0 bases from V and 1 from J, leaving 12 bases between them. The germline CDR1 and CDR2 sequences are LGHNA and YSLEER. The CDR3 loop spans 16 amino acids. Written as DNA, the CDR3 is TGCGCCAGCAGCCAAGATCGACTAGTTTCCCAAGAGACCCAGTACTTC. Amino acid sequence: CASSQDRLVSQETQYF.

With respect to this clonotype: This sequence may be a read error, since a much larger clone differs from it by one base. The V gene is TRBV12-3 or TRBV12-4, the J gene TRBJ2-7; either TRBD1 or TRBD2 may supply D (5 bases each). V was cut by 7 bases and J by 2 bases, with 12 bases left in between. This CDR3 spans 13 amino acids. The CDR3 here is CASTLGRAYEQYF. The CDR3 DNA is TGTGCCAGCACTTTGGGACGGGCCTACGAGCAGTACTTC.